These 27 T cell receptor beta chains came from one sample sequenced in a study of T cell changes during pregnancy in multiple sclerosis. The table came from immunoSEQ multiplex PCR; TCRdb's copy has only in-frame clones and leaves some out. The sample lists about 57,000 clones, around nine tenths occurring once. Sequenced material: CD4+ T cells from peripheral blood mononuclear cells, taken before pregnancy. The receptors were gathered from a female donor with multiple sclerosis, enrolled in a pregnancy study.

The chain employs TRBV6-6 and TRBJ1-1; D remains unclear. The germline V and J ends were trimmed by 2 bases and 1 base, with 11 bases remaining between them. From germline, CDR1 is MNHNY and CDR2 SVGAGI (reference sequence). This CDR3 contains 15 residues. The CDR3 DNA is TGTGCCAGCAGTTACCTGCAGGCTCCGAACACTGAAGCTTTCTTT. Translation gives CASSYLQAPNTEAFF.

This clone appeared a single time. V and J are TRBV11-1 and TRBJ2-1, with 9 bases aligning to TRBD2. Losses at the gene ends were 4 bases for V and 3 bases for J; bases not matched to a gene: 10. In germline, CDR1 is SGHAT, CDR2 FQDESV (reference sequence). The length of the CDR3 is 17 residues. Written as DNA, the CDR3 is TGTGCCAGCAGCTCCTCTAGTGGCGGGAGGGGCTACAATGAGCAGTTCTTC. This codes for CASSSSSGGRGYNEQFF.

J is TRBJ2-3 and V is TRBV28; possible D gene TRBD2, 6 bases. The CDR3 runs 14 residues. V shed 2 bases and J shed 1 base, with 7 bases lying between them. Germline CDR1 is MDHEN and CDR2 is SYDVKM. CDR3 coding DNA: TGTGCCAGCAGTTTAGCTAGCGGCACAGATACGCAGTATTTT. Protein: CASSLASGTDTQYF.

The CDR3 region has the DNA TGCGCCAGCAGTGCCTTGTCCTACGAGCAGTACTTC. Amino acid sequence: CASSALSYEQYF. The chain is built from TRBV10-2 and TRBJ2-7; D gene unclear. Germline lookup yields CDR1 WSHSY and CDR2 SAAADI. This CDR3 has 12 residues. V was trimmed by 4 bases and J by 1 base, leaving 5 bases between them.

The chain couples TRBV5-5 to TRBJ2-2, with TRBD2 identical over 9 bases. The length of the CDR3 is 16 residues. Germline V CDR1 and CDR2: SGHKS, YYEKEE (reference sequence). After removal of 3 bases from V and 5 bases from J, the junction contained 8 bases not matched to a gene. The CDR3 loop reads CASSSRGGAATGELFF. The CDR3, as DNA: TGTGCCAGCAGCTCCCGCGGGGGGGCAGCAACCGGGGAGCTGTTTTTT.

The chain combines TRBV5-1 with TRBJ1-3; D might be TRBD1 (6 bases). CDR3 size: 15 residues. V was cut by 4 bases and J by 8 bases, with 19 bases left in between. Germline CDR1 is SGHRS and CDR2 is YFSETQ. The CDR3 region is CASSPGQPTADTIYF. The CDR3 nucleotides are TGCGCCAGCAGCCCCGGACAGCCGACTGCGGACACCATATATTTT. Complete variable domain (other parts from reference TRBV5-1 and TRBJ1-3): KAGVTQTPRYLIKTRGQQVTLSCSPISGHRSVSWYQQTPGQGLQFLFEYFSETQRNKGNFPGRFSGRQFSNSRSEMNVSTLELGDSALYLCASSPGQPTADTIYFGEGSWLTVV.

CDR3 sequence (DNA): TGTGCCAGCAGCTTAGGACCGGGGGGAGTGTGGACAGATACGCAGTATTTT. Translated, it gives CASSLGPGGVWTDTQYF. The J gene is TRBJ2-3, the V gene TRBV7-9, with TRBD2 matching 7 bases. V shed 1 base and J 3 bases; nucleotides not matched to a gene: 10. The CDR3 sequence is 17 residues long. Germline-derived CDR1 and CDR2 are SEHNR and FQNEAQ (reference sequence).

V gene TRBV2 combines with J gene TRBJ2-2; perhaps TRBD2 as D (6 bases). V was trimmed by 7 bases and J by 6 bases, leaving 18 bases between them. Germline V gene lookup returns CDR1 SNHLY and CDR2 FYNNEI. The CDR3 is 15 residues long. DNA of the CDR3: TGTGCCAGCATGAGGGGACTGGGGGACGCCGGGGAGCTGTTTTTT. Protein product: CASMRGLGDAGELFF.

V gene TRBV28 combines with J gene TRBJ1-3, with TRBD1 matching 11 bases. The CDR3 length is 16 residues. The V gene's germline CDR1 is MDHEN and CDR2 SYDVKM. The J segment lost 6 bases and the V segment lost 5 bases, leaving 9 bases of the junction unmatched. CDR3 bases: TGTGCCAGCAGTCGTGGACAGGGGGCTACGGAAAACACCATATATTTT. Protein sequence: CASSRGQGATENTIYF.

The chain couples TRBV5-6 to TRBJ1-4, with TRBD1 as a possible D gene (5 bases). The CDR3 loop spans 14 amino acids. The V gene's germline CDR1 is SGHDT and CDR2 YYEEEE. V lost 6 bases and J lost 12, with 21 bases in between. This CDR3 is CASTSLGGLGELFF. Here the CDR3 DNA reads TGTGCCAGCACCTCCCTGGGGGGATTAGGGGAACTGTTTTTT.

This clone was picked up one time. V gene TRBV6-5 combines with J gene TRBJ2-2, with no clear D. The length of the CDR3 is 11 residues. In germline, CDR1 is MNHEY, CDR2 SVGAGI. The V and J ends lost 8 bases and 2 bases respectively, with 3 bases between them. The CDR3 region has the DNA TGTGCCAGCGGCAACACCGGGGAGCTGTTTTTT. Protein product: CASGNTGELFF.

The rearrangement links TRBV5-1 to TRBJ2-7, with 12 positions matching TRBD1. The V and J ends lost 5 bases and 7 bases, in that order; junction bases with no gene match: 13. Germline-derived CDR1 and CDR2 are SGHRS and YFSETQ. This CDR3 is built from 16 residues. Here the CDR3 reads CASRGAAGTGGGEQYF. CDR3 coding DNA: TGCGCCAGCAGAGGTGCTGCAGGGACAGGGGGCGGGGAGCAGTACTTC. The full variable domain, with the rest looked up from reference TRBV5-1 and TRBJ2-7, is KAGVTQTPRYLIKTRGQQVTLSCSPISGHRSVSWYQQTPGQGLQFLFEYFSETQRNKGNFPGRFSGRQFSNSRSEMNVSTLELGDSALYLCASRGAAGTGGGEQYFGPGTRLTVT.

The chain is built from TRBV11-3 and TRBJ2-1; TRBD2 agrees at 14 bases. Trimming cost V 7 bases and J 10 bases; bases outside gene matches: 9. CDR1 is SGHNT, CDR2 YENEEA, per germline. The CDR3 spans 15 residues. The CDR3 here is CASTGGLAGEEEQFF. Written as DNA, the CDR3 is TGTGCCAGCACCGGGGGACTAGCGGGAGAAGAGGAGCAGTTCTTC.

This rearrangement joins TRBV28 to TRBJ1-1, with 8 bases lining up with TRBD1. The CDR3 sequence is 16 residues long. Per the germline V gene, CDR1 is MDHEN and CDR2 is SYDVKM. V was clipped by 4 bases and J by 0 bases; unmatched bases: 7. CDR3 sequence: CASSSPGTGMNTEAFF. The CDR3 DNA sequence: TGTGCCAGCAGTTCCCCCGGGACAGGCATGAACACTGAAGCTTTCTTT.

V is TRBV15 and J is TRBJ2-3; the D gene is possibly TRBD1 (5 bases). Germline values: CDR1 LNHNV, CDR2 YYDKDF (reference sequence). This CDR3 has 15 residues. Trimming left V 6 bases short and J 5 bases short, with 18 bases between. DNA of the CDR3: TGTGCCACCAGACCCAGGGAAGGATTGGGAGATACGCAGTATTTT. Translated, it gives CATRPREGLGDTQYF.

The chain links TRBV30 to TRBJ2-1, with D possibly being TRBD2 (5 bases). This CDR3 comprises 15 residues. Deletions cut 1 base from V and 4 bases from J, with 14 bases between. Germline assignment: CDR1 GTSNPN and CDR2 SVGIG (reference sequence). CDR3 DNA sequence: TGTGCCTGGAGTGGCACTAGAAGGTCTTACAATGAGCAGTTCTTC. This gives the protein CAWSGTRRSYNEQFF.

V gene TRBV21-1 combines with J gene TRBJ1-2. TRBV21-1 is termed a pseudogene. CDR3 length: 14 amino acids. The DNA for the CDR3 is TGTGCCAGCAGCAAAATTGGTCAGCGCGACGGCTACACCTTC. Its protein is CASSKIGQRDGYTF.

The chain recombines TRBV7-9 with TRBJ1-4; D gene uncertain. The CDR3 is 14 amino acids. Germline CDR1 and CDR2: SEHNR and FQNEAQ (reference sequence). With 7 bases removed from V and 3 bases from J, the gap between germline ends came to 12 bases. CDR3 sequence: CASTIAEANEKLFF. The CDR3 DNA sequence: TGTGCCAGCACTATCGCAGAGGCTAATGAAAAACTGTTTTTT.

The V gene is TRBV4-1, the J gene TRBJ2-7, with 10 bases lining up with TRBD1. Unmatched junction bases numbered 11, after V lost 4 bases and J lost 5 bases. The CDR3 loop spans 16 amino acids. Germline CDR1 is MGHRA and CDR2 is YSYEKL. The chain's CDR3 is CASSLKGGTGVHEQYF. In DNA, the CDR3 is TGCGCCAGCAGCCTAAAGGGGGGGACAGGGGTCCACGAGCAGTACTTC.

The CDR3 region is CASKGAGTGELFF. In DNA form, the CDR3 reads TGTGCCAGCAAGGGGGCGGGCACCGGGGAGCTGTTTTTT. The chain joins TRBV7-8 to TRBJ2-2; TRBD1 agrees at 7 bases. The germline gives CDR1 SGHVS, CDR2 FQNEAQ. V was pared by 7 bases and J by 4 bases, with 3 bases of the junction left unmatched. This CDR3 is built from 13 residues.

In this sample, this clone turned up a few times. The rearrangement uses TRBV9 and TRBJ2-3, with 8 bases identical to TRBD2. The V gene's germline CDR1 is SGDLS and CDR2 YYNGEE. V lost 4 bases and J lost 7; bases outside the gene matches: 14. The CDR3 loop spans 16 amino acids. CDR3 bases: TGTGCCAGCAGCCCGTACCTCAGCGGGGGAGGGTATACGCAGTATTTT. Protein: CASSPYLSGGGYTQYF.

This clone was observed a single time. The genes are TRBV7-2 and TRBJ2-3; 7 bases align to TRBD2. Germline CDR1 is SGHTA and CDR2 is FQGNSA. V shed 0 bases and J 5 bases; nucleotides not matched to a gene: 2. The length of the CDR3 is 14 residues. In DNA, the CDR3 is TGTGCCAGCAGCTTAGCGGCGGGAGTAGATACGCAGTATTTT. Translating gives CASSLAAGVDTQYF.

This sequence joins TRBV14 and TRBJ1-3; the D is unclear. The V end lost 6 bases, the J end lost 0 bases, and 12 bases lay between the germline ends. CDR1 SGHDN and CDR2 FVKESK come from the germline V gene. CDR3 length: 15 residues. The CDR3 sequence: CASSARFGSGNTIYF. The DNA of the CDR3 is TGTGCCAGCAGTGCCAGGTTCGGCTCTGGAAACACCATATATTTT.

The chain has TRBV7-2 and TRBJ2-1; TRBD2 matches 7 bases. Losses at the gene ends were 4 bases for V and 5 bases for J; bases not matched to a gene: 5. CDR3 length: 14 residues. Per the germline V gene, CDR1 is SGHTA and CDR2 is FQGNSA. The CDR3 reads CASSYSGGDNEQFF. CDR3 coding DNA: TGTGCCAGCAGCTATAGTGGGGGGGACAATGAGCAGTTCTTC. The variable domain in full, with the rest retrieved from reference TRBV7-2 and TRBJ2-1, is GAGVSQSPSNKVTEKGKDVELRCDPISGHTALYWYRQSLGQGLEFLIYFQGNSAPDKSGLPSDRFSAERTGGSVSTLTIQRTQQEDSAVYLCASSYSGGDNEQFFGPGTRLTVL.

The gene calls are TRBV27 and TRBJ1-2; tentatively, D is TRBD1 (6 bases). The germline V gene has CDR1 MNHEY and CDR2 SMNVEV (reference sequence). The CDR3 runs 13 residues. V was trimmed by 6 bases and J by 4 bases, leaving 12 bases between them. CDR3 DNA: TGTGCCAGCAGATCAGGGGTAGGCTATGGCTACACCTTC. This encodes CASRSGVGYGYTF.

This chain joins TRBV5-1 and TRBJ1-2; 9 nucleotides agree with TRBD1. Germline CDR1 is SGHRS and CDR2 is YFSETQ. V lost 3 bases, J lost 5 bases, and 8 bases stayed unmatched. This CDR3 spans 15 amino acids. The CDR3 here is CASSSRTGEPYGYTF. CDR3 in DNA: TGCGCCAGCAGCTCCAGGACAGGGGAGCCTTATGGCTACACCTTC. Filled out from reference TRBV5-1 and TRBJ1-2, the complete variable domain reads KAGVTQTPRYLIKTRGQQVTLSCSPISGHRSVSWYQQTPGQGLQFLFEYFSETQRNKGNFPGRFSGRQFSNSRSEMNVSTLELGDSALYLCASSSRTGEPYGYTFGSGTRLTVV.

This chain uses TRBV27 with TRBJ1-1, with D tentatively TRBD1 (5 bases). Germline assignment: CDR1 MNHEY and CDR2 SMNVEV (reference sequence). With 6 bases removed from V and 3 bases from J, the gap between germline ends came to 14 bases. The CDR3 runs to 14 residues. Written as DNA, the CDR3 is TGTGCCAGCAGACTCCAGGGCTCCCACACTGAAGCTTTCTTT. It yields the protein CASRLQGSHTEAFF.